A selection of T cell receptor beta chains follows, all from one sample in a study of yellow fever vaccine responses in identical twins. Via MiXCR, TCRdb re-called the RT-PCR reads, giving one row per CDR3 protein. The data contain about 19,000 distinct CDR3 sequences, about two thirds of them singletons. The source was T cells from blood (PBMCs), unsorted or a sorted subset (not recorded which), collected before or after yellow fever vaccination (not recorded which). The receptors originated from a woman under 30 who received the yellow fever vaccine. CDR3s include the opening cysteine and the closing phenylalanine or tryptophan. The order of the fields is D gene, J gene, CDR3 length, V gene, CDR3 protein. D genes are given only for firm matches.

D gene: NA
J gene: TRBJ2-1
CDR3 length: 12
V gene: TRBV20-1
CDR3 protein: CSARNGRNEQFF

D gene: NA
J gene: TRBJ1-5
CDR3 length: 14
V gene: TRBV11-1
CDR3 protein: CASSLASGDQPQHF

D gene: TRBD2
J gene: TRBJ2-7
CDR3 length: 16
V gene: TRBV6-1
CDR3 protein: CASLAGLAGIGNEQYF

D gene: TRBD1
J gene: TRBJ2-1
CDR3 length: 12
V gene: TRBV12-3/TRBV12-4
CDR3 protein: CASSLGQAGEFF

D gene: TRBD2
J gene: TRBJ2-1
CDR3 length: 17
V gene: TRBV15
CDR3 protein: CATSIGLAGGQINEQFF

D gene: NA
J gene: TRBJ2-5
CDR3 length: 13
V gene: TRBV19
CDR3 protein: CASSWAGQETQYF

D gene: TRBD2
J gene: TRBJ2-1
CDR3 length: 13
V gene: TRBV6-4
CDR3 protein: CATRTSGSDEQFF

D gene: NA
J gene: TRBJ2-3
CDR3 length: 11
V gene: TRBV2
CDR3 protein: CAREGADTQYF

D gene: NA
J gene: TRBJ2-1
CDR3 length: 10
V gene: TRBV19
CDR3 protein: CASSPYEQFF

D gene: TRBD2
J gene: TRBJ2-1
CDR3 length: 16
V gene: TRBV14
CDR3 protein: CASSLLTSGIDVEQFF

D gene: NA
J gene: TRBJ2-1
CDR3 length: 17
V gene: TRBV18
CDR3 protein: CASSPRRSASSYNEQFF

D gene: NA
J gene: TRBJ1-4
CDR3 length: 12
V gene: TRBV20-1
CDR3 protein: CSATSGAEKLFF

D gene: NA
J gene: TRBJ2-7
CDR3 length: 13
V gene: TRBV12-3/TRBV12-4
CDR3 protein: CASSLATSREQYF

D gene: TRBD1
J gene: TRBJ1-2
CDR3 length: 20
V gene: TRBV7-6
CDR3 protein: CASSSPPGTGLRLANYGYTF

D gene: NA
J gene: TRBJ1-2
CDR3 length: 14
V gene: TRBV6-1
CDR3 protein: CASSPKQINYGYTF

D gene: NA
J gene: TRBJ2-5
CDR3 length: 14
V gene: TRBV11-1
CDR3 protein: CASSLVSDMETQYF

D gene: NA
J gene: TRBJ1-3
CDR3 length: 12
V gene: TRBV10-3
CDR3 protein: CAISGTTDTIYF

D gene: NA
J gene: TRBJ2-5
CDR3 length: 13
V gene: TRBV4-1
CDR3 protein: CASSQEPEGTQYF

D gene: NA
J gene: TRBJ1-1
CDR3 length: 15
V gene: TRBV4-1
CDR3 protein: CASSQDRGRDTEAFF

D gene: TRBD1
J gene: TRBJ2-7
CDR3 length: 15
V gene: TRBV6-5
CDR3 protein: CASSRAGQGAYEQYF

D gene: TRBD2
J gene: TRBJ2-5
CDR3 length: 14
V gene: TRBV12-3/TRBV12-4
CDR3 protein: CASTLGGLSETQYF

D gene: NA
J gene: TRBJ2-1
CDR3 length: 11
V gene: TRBV5-1
CDR3 protein: CASSEYNEQFF

D gene: NA
J gene: TRBJ2-5
CDR3 length: 10
V gene: TRBV20-1
CDR3 protein: CSATEETQYF

D gene: TRBD2
J gene: TRBJ2-3
CDR3 length: 16
V gene: TRBV7-6
CDR3 protein: CASSLQTSGGADTQYF

D gene: TRBD1
J gene: TRBJ2-2
CDR3 length: 16
V gene: TRBV20-1
CDR3 protein: CSARDPRQGLAGELFF

D gene: TRBD2
J gene: TRBJ2-5
CDR3 length: 16
V gene: TRBV7-8
CDR3 protein: CASSLAIAGTQETQYF

D gene: TRBD1
J gene: TRBJ2-3
CDR3 length: 16
V gene: TRBV5-1
CDR3 protein: CASSQYRDRDSDTQYF

D gene: TRBD2
J gene: TRBJ2-5
CDR3 length: 11
V gene: TRBV3-1
CDR3 protein: CASRLAETQYF

D gene: NA
J gene: TRBJ2-7
CDR3 length: 15
V gene: TRBV18
CDR3 protein: CASSPSLGSTHEQYF

D gene: TRBD1
J gene: TRBJ2-1
CDR3 length: 15
V gene: TRBV5-1
CDR3 protein: CASSLPGTGGYEQFF

D gene: NA
J gene: TRBJ1-2
CDR3 length: 15
V gene: TRBV4-1
CDR3 protein: CASSQERAANYGYTF

D gene: TRBD2
J gene: TRBJ2-1
CDR3 length: 13
V gene: TRBV28
CDR3 protein: CASTGRSYNEQFF

D gene: TRBD1
J gene: TRBJ1-3
CDR3 length: 15
V gene: TRBV24-1
CDR3 protein: CATSDPTGAGNTIYF

D gene: NA
J gene: TRBJ1-1
CDR3 length: 12
V gene: TRBV5-4
CDR3 protein: CASSLSDTEAFF

D gene: TRBD2
J gene: TRBJ2-7
CDR3 length: 15
V gene: TRBV12-5
CDR3 protein: CASAAGGGSSYEQYF

D gene: TRBD2
J gene: TRBJ2-7
CDR3 length: 16
V gene: TRBV10-3
CDR3 protein: CAISESSTSGSYEQYF

D gene: NA
J gene: TRBJ2-7
CDR3 length: 13
V gene: TRBV7-9
CDR3 protein: CASSPGVRPHQYF

D gene: NA
J gene: TRBJ2-7
CDR3 length: 12
V gene: TRBV29-1
CDR3 protein: CSVMDGPYEQYF

D gene: NA
J gene: TRBJ1-2
CDR3 length: 13
V gene: TRBV2
CDR3 protein: CASSGGGANGYTF

D gene: NA
J gene: TRBJ2-1
CDR3 length: 15
V gene: TRBV30
CDR3 protein: CAWPTLVFSYNEQFF

D gene: NA
J gene: TRBJ1-3
CDR3 length: 11
V gene: TRBV12-3/TRBV12-4
CDR3 protein: CASRAGNTIYF

D gene: NA
J gene: TRBJ2-3
CDR3 length: 16
V gene: TRBV18
CDR3 protein: CASSPELDRVLDTQYF

D gene: NA
J gene: TRBJ2-3
CDR3 length: 15
V gene: TRBV10-1
CDR3 protein: CASSYTGTSTDTQYF

D gene: NA
J gene: TRBJ2-1
CDR3 length: 11
V gene: TRBV29-1
CDR3 protein: CSVTLMGEQFF

D gene: TRBD2
J gene: TRBJ2-5
CDR3 length: 12
V gene: TRBV10-3
CDR3 protein: CAIRGLKETQYF

D gene: NA
J gene: TRBJ1-1
CDR3 length: 13
V gene: TRBV13
CDR3 protein: CASNRHPNTEAFF

D gene: TRBD1
J gene: TRBJ1-2
CDR3 length: 15
V gene: TRBV29-1
CDR3 protein: CSVDCRVGQDYGYTF

D gene: NA
J gene: TRBJ2-1
CDR3 length: 14
V gene: TRBV12-3/TRBV12-4
CDR3 protein: CASSQGIVYNEQFF

D gene: NA
J gene: TRBJ2-7
CDR3 length: 15
V gene: TRBV4-2
CDR3 protein: CASSQDLGWDYEQYF

D gene: NA
J gene: TRBJ2-5
CDR3 length: 12
V gene: TRBV2
CDR3 protein: CASSGDPETQYF

D gene: TRBD1
J gene: TRBJ2-2
CDR3 length: 15
V gene: TRBV5-1
CDR3 protein: CASSWDREFTGELFF

D gene: TRBD2
J gene: TRBJ2-7
CDR3 length: 14
V gene: TRBV13
CDR3 protein: CASSTSGLHYEQYF

D gene: NA
J gene: TRBJ2-3
CDR3 length: 15
V gene: TRBV7-2
CDR3 protein: CASNSGGGGADTQYF

D gene: NA
J gene: TRBJ1-1
CDR3 length: 13
V gene: TRBV29-1
CDR3 protein: CSVVRPMNTEAFF

D gene: NA
J gene: TRBJ1-2
CDR3 length: 13
V gene: TRBV5-1
CDR3 protein: CASSLPGVYGYTF